The present T cell receptor (beta chain) was sequenced within a study of blood T cell repertoires in COVID-19. Overall study: Nucleic acid was either cDNA or gDNA, and it came from T cells, B-cell-depleted T cells, or PBMCs.

Per the authors' pipeline: Scientists estimated how many nucleated cells there were by amplifying reference gene primers. Some clones are missing from TCRdb's copy, which holds only in-frame ones; the method was immunoSEQ multiplex PCR. That table furnishes V, J and clone size, whereas the DNA furnished D and trimming. The sample consists of about 240,000 clones, about 83% of them appearing once. The CDR3 has 13 residues. The V end lost 5 bases, the J end lost 9 bases, and 16 bases lay between the germline ends. Germline assignment: CDR1 MNHEY and CDR2 SVGAGI. The sample taken for sequencing was peripheral blood. This chain connects TRBV6-5 to TRBJ1-2; the D gene is possibly TRBD1 (6 bases). The source of this sequence is a man older than 75 with acute or convalescent COVID-19. The CDR3 region is CASSQIEGGSYTF. CDR3 nucleotide sequence: TGTGCCAGCAGTCAAATCGAGGGGGGGAGCTACACCTTC.